One and the same sample provided the 8 T cell receptor beta chains below, sequenced in a study of T cells in Graves' hyperthyroidism and ophthalmopathy. Amplification yielded TCR beta CDR3 regions, with RNA transcripts as the source. The TCR CDR3 was amplified in a first-round RT-PCR using the HTBI primer set. MiXCR, run by TCRdb on the multiplex PCR reads, gives a single entry per CDR3 protein. This sample has about half a million distinct CDR3 sequences, with roughly 16% found just once. Sequencing was done on a sample of blood. Source of these receptors: a woman in her 30s with Graves' ophthalmopathy.

This clonotype was observed a handful of times. The DNA for the CDR3 is TGTGCCAGCAGTGCCTCAGGGATGGTCCCGAATTCACCCCTCCACTTT. Its translation: CASSASGMVPNSPLHF. The V gene is TRBV28, the J gene TRBJ1-6, with a tentative D call TRBD1 (5 bases). The CDR3 spans 16 residues. Germline V gene lookup returns CDR1 MDHEN and CDR2 SYDVKM. V shed 5 bases and J shed 7 bases, with 18 bases lying between them.

Regarding this clonotype: The junction shows a germline mismatch at one end, possibly a read error. The chain links TRBV28 to TRBJ2-1; the D gene is possibly TRBD1 (6 bases). Germline CDR1 MDHEN, CDR2 SYDVKM. The CDR3 contains 18 residues. As DNA, the CDR3 is TGTGCCAGCAGTCTTCAGGGGCGGGCTTCCAGCTCCTACGATGAGCAGTTCTTC. Translation: CASSLQGRASSSYDEQFF.

This clonotype was detected only a few times. The J gene is TRBJ1-1, the V gene TRBV2, with D possibly being TRBD1 (5 bases). The V end lost 3 bases, the J end lost 3 bases, and 8 bases lay between the germline ends. CDR3 length: 13 amino acids. Germline V gene sequence: CDR1 SNHLY, CDR2 FYNNEI. CDR3: CASSEGGYTEAFF. For the CDR3, the DNA is TGTGCCAGCAGTGAGGGGGGTTACACTGAAGCTTTCTTT.

This clonotype was seen ten or more times. The CDR3 protein is CASSQFSGRSDTQYF. CDR3 bases: TGTGCCAGCAGCCAATTTAGCGGGAGGTCAGATACGCAGTATTTT. V is TRBV4-2 and J is TRBJ2-3, with TRBD2 matching 10 bases. Per germline, CDR1 LGHNA and CDR2 YNFKEQ. The J segment lost 4 bases and the V segment lost 2 bases, leaving 3 bases of the junction unmatched. The length of the CDR3 is 15 residues.

This clonotype has just a few counts. The chain has TRBV7-8 and TRBJ2-3, with D possibly matching TRBD2 (6 bases). Trimming removed 6 bases from V and 2 bases from J, with 12 bases in between. Germline V gives CDR1 SGHVS, CDR2 FQNEAQ. This CDR3 is built from 14 residues. The DNA for the CDR3 is TGTGCCAGCAGTGTGGCGGGACTCACAGATACGCAGTATTTT. It translates to CASSVAGLTDTQYF.

The V gene is TRBV19, the J gene TRBJ2-5; 7 nucleotides agree with TRBD2. Germline CDR1 reads LNHDA; CDR2 reads SQIVND (reference sequence). V dropped 7 bases and J dropped 5; count of bases not matched to a gene: 10. The CDR3 length is 14 residues. The CDR3 spells CASNPGGVRETQYF. The CDR3, as DNA: TGTGCCAGTAATCCGGGAGGAGTAAGGGAGACCCAGTACTTC.

This clonotype has a handful of counts. The J gene is TRBJ2-7, the V gene TRBV7-9; D is unclear. Germline values: CDR1 SEHNR, CDR2 FQNEAQ (reference sequence). Trimming left V 7 bases short and J 7 bases short, with 11 bases between. CDR3 length equals 11 residues. The CDR3 here is CASTFAREQYF. The CDR3 region has the DNA TGTGCCAGCACCTTTGCGCGGGAGCAGTACTTC.

This clonotype has just a few counts. The rearrangement joins TRBV10-3 to TRBJ1-2; 7 bases fit TRBD1. The CDR3 runs 13 residues. Germline assignment: CDR1 ENHRY and CDR2 SYGVKD. With 7 bases clipped from V and 5 bases from J, the junction kept 7 bases outside the gene matches. CDR3: CAITRQGGYGYTF. DNA of the CDR3: TGTGCCATCACCCGACAGGGCGGGTATGGCTACACCTTC.